This is a list of T cell receptor beta chains from one sample in a study of Ad26.COV2.S vaccination and SARS-CoV-2 variants. Clones were read by immunoSEQ multiplex PCR, and TCRdb kept only the in-frame ones, dropping some. The data hold about 390,000 clones, with around 85% observed a single time. This sample comprised peripheral blood, obtained in a trial of Ad26.COV2.S vaccine versus placebo. Receptors originate from a person between 18 and 65 years old who received the Ad26.COV2.S COVID-19 vaccine or a placebo. Each CDR3 is given with its conserved first and last residue. The D gene is left open where the match is weak. The size field is filled for only some rows; it gives once, few, many or a size class.

J gene	D gene	V gene	clone size	CDR3 protein	CDR3 DNA
TRBJ2-1	TRBD1	TRBV5-6	once	CASSRDRGYNEQFF	TGTGCCAGCAGCCGCGACAGGGGGTACAATGAGCAGTTCTTC
TRBJ2-1	NA	TRBV5-1	NA	CASSLDYEQFF	TGCGCCAGCAGCTTGGACTATGAGCAGTTCTTC
TRBJ1-5	NA	TRBV6-5	NA	CASRGGLGQPQHF	TGTGCCAGCAGGGGGGGGCTAGGGCAGCCCCAGCATTTT
TRBJ2-1	TRBD2	TRBV4-1	NA	CASSRSPSREGGEQFF	TGCGCCAGCAGCCGATCACCCTCGCGGGAGGGGGGTGAGCAGTTCTTC
TRBJ2-3	TRBD2	TRBV19	NA	CASSMTSRLAGGSTDTQYF	TGTGCCAGTAGTATGACGTCCCGTCTAGCGGGGGGTAGCACAGATACGCAGTATTTT
TRBJ1-2	NA	TRBV7-2	NA	CASSLALGRFHGYTF	TGTGCCAGCAGCTTAGCCCTTGGTAGATTCCATGGCTACACCTTC
TRBJ1-2	NA	TRBV6-5	NA	CASSYGYNYGYTF	TGTGCCAGCAGTTACGGGTATAACTATGGCTACACCTTC
TRBJ2-1	NA	TRBV7-8	NA	CASSSEAGWKSYNEQFF	TGTGCCAGCAGCTCCGAAGCAGGGTGGAAGTCCTACAATGAGCAGTTCTTC
TRBJ2-5	TRBD2	TRBV6-5	NA	CASSYSRLAGETQYF	TGTGCCAGCAGTTACTCTCGACTAGCTGGAGAGACCCAGTACTTC
TRBJ1-1	NA	TRBV10-3	once	CAISESGFSPEAFF	TGTGCCATCAGTGAGTCAGGATTTAGCCCTGAAGCTTTCTTT
TRBJ2-3	NA	TRBV4-2	NA	CASSQDPSTDTQYF	TGTGCCAGCAGCCAAGATCCCTCCACAGATACGCAGTATTTT
TRBJ1-1	NA	TRBV12-3/TRBV12-4	few	CASNGQSEAFF	TGTGCCAGCAATGGACAGTCTGAAGCTTTCTTT
TRBJ2-6	TRBD1	TRBV7-7	NA	CASSREPGTGGSGANVLTF	TGTGCTAGCAGTCGCGAACCGGGGACAGGGGGCTCCGGGGCCAACGTCCTGACTTTC
TRBJ1-1	NA	TRBV6-1	once	CASSDAGARNTEAFF	TGTGCCAGCAGTGATGCGGGGGCGCGGAACACTGAAGCTTTCTTT
TRBJ2-4	NA	TRBV7-9	NA	CASSRRAKNIQYF	TGTGCCAGCAGCCGAAGGGCCAAAAACATTCAGTACTTC
TRBJ2-1	NA	TRBV18	NA	CASSKDSNNEQFF	TGTGCCAGCTCAAAGGACAGTAACAATGAGCAGTTCTTC
TRBJ2-2	TRBD1	TRBV30	NA	CAWSQGQGTGELFF	TGTGCCTGGAGCCAAGGACAGGGGACCGGGGAGCTGTTTTTT
TRBJ2-4	TRBD2	TRBV2	NA	CASRRGLAGAKNIQYF	TGTGCCAGCAGGCGGGGACTAGCGGGCGCCAAAAACATTCAGTACTTC
TRBJ1-1	NA	TRBV10-3	NA	CAISLQGPVNTEAFF	TGTGCCATCAGTCTACAGGGACCCGTGAACACTGAAGCTTTCTTT
TRBJ2-6	TRBD2	TRBV18	NA	CASSPLAGGSGANVLTF	TGTGCCAGCTCACCACTAGCGGGGGGCTCTGGGGCCAACGTCCTGACTTTC
TRBJ1-4	NA	TRBV29-1	once	CSVRGANEKLFF	TGCAGCGTTCGGGGGGCAAATGAAAAACTGTTTTTT
TRBJ1-1	NA	TRBV2	NA	CAGSEALLGTEAFF	TGTGCCGGCAGTGAAGCGCTTCTGGGGACTGAAGCTTTCTTT
TRBJ2-3	TRBD2	TRBV7-2	NA	CASSLGSGAIDTQYF	TGTGCCAGCAGCTTAGGGAGCGGGGCGATAGATACGCAGTATTTT
TRBJ2-2	NA	TRBV3-1/TRBV3-2	NA	CASSQGYRTTNTGELFF	TGTGCCAGCAGCCAAGGATACAGGACAACGAACACCGGGGAGCTGTTTTTT
TRBJ1-2	NA	TRBV5-6	once	CASSRRPDMVGGRSSGYTF	TGTGCCAGCAGCCGAAGGCCCGACATGGTTGGGGGACGATCCTCTGGCTACACCTTC
TRBJ1-2	NA	TRBV6-5	NA	CASRDLIYGYTF	TGTGCCAGCCGGGATCTTATTTATGGCTACACCTTC
TRBJ2-7	NA	TRBV19	NA	CASTPRPGNPGEQYF	TGTGCCAGTACCCCGCGCCCAGGGAACCCCGGAGAGCAGTACTTC
TRBJ1-2	NA	TRBV30	NA	CAWRDYGYTF	TGTGCCTGGCGGGACTATGGCTACACCTTC
TRBJ1-1	TRBD1	TRBV7-9	NA	CASSLDGGRGVAEAFF	TGTGCCAGCAGCTTAGACGGGGGCAGGGGGGTCGCTGAAGCTTTCTTT
TRBJ2-1	TRBD2	TRBV4-1	few	CASSERGTSDSGEQFF	TGCGCCAGCAGCGAAAGGGGAACTAGCGATAGTGGTGAGCAGTTCTTC
TRBJ1-2	NA	TRBV2	few	CASMVNYGYTF	TGTGCCAGCATGGTTAACTATGGCTACACCTTC
TRBJ1-2	TRBD1	TRBV5-6	once	CASSSGQNYGYTF	TGTGCCAGCAGCTCGGGACAGAACTATGGCTACACCTTC
TRBJ1-2	NA	TRBV6-5	once	CASRREGEDRGYTF	TGTGCCAGCCGCCGGGAGGGAGAGGATCGCGGCTACACCTTC
TRBJ1-5	NA	TRBV7-2	NA	CASSLYTGLNQPQHF	TGTGCCAGCAGCTTATATACAGGGCTCAATCAGCCCCAGCATTTT
TRBJ1-4	TRBD1	TRBV2	NA	CASSPRTGGIEKLFF	TGTGCCAGCAGCCCTAGGACAGGGGGTATTGAAAAACTGTTTTTT
TRBJ1-2	NA	TRBV10-3	NA	CAISEYWVADYGYTF	TGTGCCATCAGTGAATACTGGGTAGCAGACTATGGCTACACCTTC
TRBJ2-2	NA	TRBV6-1	NA	CASSEGTETGELFF	TGTGCCAGCAGTGAAGGGACTGAGACCGGGGAGCTGTTTTTT
TRBJ2-3	TRBD2	TRBV19	NA	CASSNRLAGADTQYF	TGTGCCAGTAGTAACAGACTAGCGGGAGCTGATACGCAGTATTTT
TRBJ2-3	TRBD1	TRBV19	NA	CASSIGPGQGTDTQYF	TGTGCCAGTAGTATAGGGCCGGGACAGGGCACAGATACGCAGTATTTT
TRBJ1-3	NA	TRBV2	many	CASSEAPGGGTIYF	TGTGCCAGCAGTGAGGCGCCAGGCGGAGGCACCATATATTTT
TRBJ2-7	NA	TRBV5-1	NA	CASSLAGGDEQYF	TGCGCCAGCAGCTTGGCAGGGGGGGACGAGCAGTACTTC